The 27 T cell receptor beta chains below come from one sample, sequenced in a study of blood T cell repertoires in COVID-19. TCRdb keeps only in-frame clones here, not all; method: immunoSEQ multiplex PCR. The sample lists under 300,000 clones, 86% occurring once. The sample consisted of peripheral blood. These receptors all come from a woman aged 25 to 39 with active or convalescent COVID-19.

The chain has TRBV5-5 and TRBJ1-6, with unresolved D. Per the germline V gene, CDR1 is SGHKS and CDR2 is YYEKEE (reference sequence). The CDR3 consists of 15 residues. V lost 0 bases and J 5 bases, leaving 9 bases between the germline ends. CDR3 nucleotide sequence: TGTGCCAGCAGCTTGGGGCAGGCCAATAATTCACCCCTCCACTTT. Residues: CASSLGQANNSPLHF.

The genes are TRBV7-9 and TRBJ1-2; 7 bases are shared with TRBD1. V was pared by 5 bases and J by 6 bases, with 3 bases of the junction left unmatched. Germline assignment: CDR1 SEHNR and CDR2 FQNEAQ (reference sequence). The CDR3 is made up of 12 amino acids. The CDR3 DNA is TGTGCCAGCAGCCCCGACAGGGATGGCTACACCTTC. It specifies CASSPDRDGYTF.

This chain links TRBV10-1 with TRBJ1-3; D is perhaps TRBD1 (6 bases). This CDR3 has 14 amino acids. The germline V gene has CDR1 WNHNN and CDR2 SYGVQD (reference sequence). V was pared by 10 bases and J by 0 bases, with 13 bases between. The CDR3 DNA reads TGCGCCAACGGGACACCCGTCTCTGGAAACACCATATATTTT. Amino acid sequence: CANGTPVSGNTIYF.

This clone has only one observation. This chain connects TRBV5-1 to TRBJ2-2; 9 bases agree with TRBD1. From germline, CDR1 is SGHRS and CDR2 YFSETQ. There are 17 residues in the CDR3. V was clipped by 4 bases and J by 0 bases; unmatched bases: 7. CDR3 protein: CASSQDRGSTNTGELFF. The CDR3, as DNA: TGCGCCAGCAGCCAGGACAGGGGTTCCACGAACACCGGGGAGCTGTTTTTT.

This clone was seen once. One end of the junction is discordant with germline, which a read error may explain. V and J are TRBV5-1 and TRBJ1-2; the match to TRBD1 covers 7 bases. CDR1 is SGHRS and CDR2 is YFSETQ in the germline V gene. This CDR3 is 13 amino acids long. As DNA, the CDR3 is TGCGCCAGCAGCTTGATTTCTGAGGACAGGCCCTTCTTC. It is translated as CASSLISEDRPFF.

A single count supports this clone. The chain links TRBV3-1 (or the pseudogene TRBV3-2) to TRBJ1-6; 7 bases agree with TRBD1. The germline V gene encodes CDR1 LGHDT and CDR2 YNNKEL (reference sequence). CDR3 size: 17 residues. Germline trimming cut 4 bases from V and 6 bases from J; bases unmatched to any gene: 12. CDR3 nucleotides: TGTGCCAGCAGCCTAGAGATATCAGGGGGAACTAATTCACCCCTCCACTTT. It is translated as CASSLEISGGTNSPLHF.

The rearrangement uses TRBV4-1 and TRBJ1-3, with D unclear. V was trimmed by 1 base and J by 2 bases, leaving 12 bases between them. This CDR3 comprises 16 residues. Germline lookup yields CDR1 MGHRA and CDR2 YSYEKL. The CDR3 protein is CASSQGIGRTGNTIYF. CDR3 DNA: TGCGCCAGCAGCCAAGGCATAGGGAGGACTGGAAACACCATATATTTT.

In this sample, this clone turned up a few times. CDR3 DNA: TGTGCCAGCAGTTACGACGGGGGGCAGCCCCAGCATTTT. It specifies CASSYDGGQPQHF. The chain combines TRBV6-5 with TRBJ1-5, with D possibly being TRBD1 (5 bases). Germline V CDR1 and CDR2: MNHEY, SVGAGI. Trimming cost V 2 bases and J 7 bases, with 9 bases left between them. This CDR3 is 13 amino acids long.

This chain uses TRBV4-2 with TRBJ2-3, with 12 bases matching TRBD2. The CDR3 consists of 16 residues. The trim removed 4 bases at V and 6 bases at J, leaving 8 bases unmatched. Germline CDR1 LGHNA, CDR2 YNFKEQ. In DNA, the CDR3 is TGTGCCAGCAGCCTTTCTAGCGGGGGGGCCGGGGATACGCAGTATTTT. It codes for CASSLSSGGAGDTQYF.

The V call is TRBV15, the J call TRBJ2-2; TRBD2 matches 9 bases. With V trimmed by 0 bases and J by 6 bases, 11 bases remained unmatched. The V gene's germline CDR1 is LNHNV and CDR2 YYDKDF (reference sequence). This CDR3 comprises 18 residues. CDR3 DNA sequence: TGTGCCACCAGCAGAGATTTATATGGCGGGGGGGCGGCCGGGGAGCTGTTTTTT. Encoded protein: CATSRDLYGGGAAGELFF.

The chain recombines TRBV9 with TRBJ1-6; 7 bases match TRBD1. V trimming: 3 bases; J trimming: 7 bases; junction bases outside the gene matches: 4. The CDR3 covers 14 residues. In germline, CDR1 is SGDLS, CDR2 YYNGEE. The CDR3 DNA reads TGTGCCAGCAGCGGGGACAGCCAAAATTCACCCCTCCACTTT. Its protein is CASSGDSQNSPLHF.

This rearrangement joins TRBV15 to TRBJ1-4; D uncertain. The CDR3 runs 16 residues. V was clipped by 3 bases and J by 7 bases, with 18 bases between them. Germline-derived CDR1 and CDR2 are LNHNV and YYDKDF (reference sequence). The CDR3 region is CATSRGLAGLREKLFF. For the CDR3, the DNA is TGTGCCACCAGCAGGGGGTTGGCGGGGTTACGTGAAAAACTGTTTTTT.

The rearrangement uses TRBV5-4 and TRBJ2-7, with a weak D call TRBD2 (6 bases). Trimming pared 0 bases from V and 3 bases from J, leaving 13 bases between. CDR1 SGHNT and CDR2 YYREEE come from the germline V gene (reference sequence). This CDR3 is built from 15 residues. The CDR3 DNA reads as TGTGCCAGCAGCTTGGCCCCGGGACTCCTCTACGAGCAGTACTTC. Its protein product is CASSLAPGLLYEQYF.

CDR3 region: CATQKPGLWGGNTEAFF. The CDR3 DNA follows: TGTGCCACGCAAAAGCCGGGGCTCTGGGGAGGGAACACTGAAGCTTTCTTT. The chain has TRBV19 and TRBJ1-1; possible D gene TRBD1, 5 bases. The CDR3 is made up of 17 amino acids. Trimming took off 10 bases at V and 1 base at J, with 25 bases between the two ends. The germline gives CDR1 LNHDA, CDR2 SQIVND (reference sequence).

This clone was detected only once. V and J are TRBV5-4 and TRBJ2-3; 10 bases align to TRBD2. V was clipped by 7 bases and J by 5 bases; unmatched bases: 16. The CDR3 sequence is 17 residues long. CDR1 is SGHNT and CDR2 is YYREEE in the germline V gene (reference sequence). DNA for the CDR3: TGTGCCAGCGCTACCGGGCTAGCGGGGGCCCAGAGAGATACGCAGTATTTT. Encoded protein: CASATGLAGAQRDTQYF.

The V call is TRBV27, the J call TRBJ2-1; TRBD1 is a possible D gene (5 bases). This CDR3 contains 17 residues. Germline CDR1 and CDR2: MNHEY and SMNVEV (reference sequence). Trimming removed 3 bases from V and 0 bases from J, with 15 bases in between. CDR3 sequence reads: CASSLGWGESSYNEQFF. The CDR3 bases are TGTGCCAGCAGTTTGGGGTGGGGCGAGAGCTCCTACAATGAGCAGTTCTTC.

For this clone: In the same sample, other DNA sequences code for this CDR3. V usage is TRBV7-8 and J usage is TRBJ1-2; 7 bases fit TRBD1. The CDR3 extends over 12 amino acids. V was pared by 5 bases and J by 5 bases, with 2 bases of the junction left unmatched. Germline V CDR1 and CDR2: SGHVS, FQNEAQ. CDR3 sequence: CASSPGQYGYTF. Here the CDR3 DNA reads TGTGCCAGCAGCCCGGGACAGTATGGCTACACCTTC.

The gene calls are TRBV5-6 and TRBJ2-3; 10 nucleotides match TRBD2. V shed 0 bases and J 2 bases; nucleotides not matched to a gene: 6. CDR1 is SGHDT and CDR2 is YYEEEE in the germline V gene. This CDR3 has 17 residues. Here the CDR3 reads CASSLARLAGFTDTQYF. CDR3 DNA sequence: TGTGCCAGCAGCTTGGCCAGACTAGCGGGCTTCACAGATACGCAGTATTTT.

The rearrangement joins TRBV29-1 to TRBJ2-1; a weak D match, TRBD1 (6 bases). This CDR3 is built from 14 residues. Deletions cut 4 bases from V and 2 bases from J, with 12 bases between. The V gene's germline CDR1 is SQVTM and CDR2 ANQGSEA. The CDR3 bases are TGCAGCGTTGGGTCGGACAGAGCCTACAATGAGCAGTTCTTC. Translating it yields CSVGSDRAYNEQFF.

The chain uses TRBV15 and TRBJ2-5; a possible D gene is TRBD1 (6 bases). Germline loops: CDR1 LNHNV, CDR2 YYDKDF (reference sequence). V lost 6 bases, J lost 4 bases, and 15 bases lay in between. The CDR3 has 14 residues. This CDR3 is CATRRSGVGETQYF. The DNA for the CDR3 is TGTGCCACCAGACGGTCAGGGGTAGGAGAGACCCAGTACTTC.

This clone has just a few counts. The chain carries TRBV7-9 and TRBJ1-5; D might be TRBD1 (5 bases). This CDR3 has 14 amino acids. The V and J ends lost 4 bases and 4 bases respectively, with 11 bases between them. The germline V gene has CDR1 SEHNR and CDR2 FQNEAQ (reference sequence). Written as DNA, the CDR3 is TGTGCCAGCAGCTACACAGGCCTGAATCAGCCCCAGCATTTT. Amino acid sequence: CASSYTGLNQPQHF.

V and J are TRBV7-9 and TRBJ1-6, with D tentatively TRBD1 (6 bases). Trimming removed 6 bases at V and 10 bases at J, with 22 bases between. Germline V gene lookup returns CDR1 SEHNR and CDR2 FQNEAQ (reference sequence). This CDR3 contains 16 residues. DNA of the CDR3: TGTGCCAGCAGTCCAGGACAGAACTGGGTAGGATCACCCCTCCACTTT. Translation: CASSPGQNWVGSPLHF.

This sequence joins TRBV5-1 and TRBJ1-6; the D gene is possibly TRBD1 (5 bases). With 0 bases removed from V and 5 bases from J, the gap between germline ends came to 12 bases. CDR1 is SGHRS and CDR2 is YFSETQ in the germline V gene. The CDR3 totals 16 residues. The CDR3 DNA sequence: TGCGCCAGCAGCTTGGGACAGTCGGTCGATAATTCACCCCTCCACTTT. It specifies CASSLGQSVDNSPLHF.

CDR3 nucleotide sequence: TGTGCCAGCAGCATCGGTGGGGGGTATTCCACAGATACGCAGTATTTT. Encoded protein: CASSIGGGYSTDTQYF. The chain couples TRBV9 to TRBJ2-3; D may be TRBD2 (6 bases). The CDR3 has 16 residues. Trimming stripped 4 bases from V and 2 bases from J, with 17 bases between. The germline V gene has CDR1 SGDLS and CDR2 YYNGEE.

V usage is TRBV24-1 and J usage is TRBJ2-7; possible D gene TRBD1, 6 bases. Germline CDR1 KGHDR, CDR2 SFDVKD. The CDR3 length is 16 residues. Between the trimmed V and J ends, which lost 2 bases and 0 bases, there was a span of 13 bases. CDR3 nucleotide sequence: TGTGCCACCAGTGATTCTCAACAGGGAAGCTCCTACGAGCAGTACTTC. Its translation: CATSDSQQGSSYEQYF.

CDR3 residues: CASSQEGVGNQPQHF. The CDR3 DNA reads TGTGCCAGCAGCCAAGAGGGAGTTGGGAATCAGCCCCAGCATTTT. J is TRBJ1-5 and V is TRBV3-1 (or the pseudogene TRBV3-2); D uncertain. Germline CDR1 is LGHDT and CDR2 is YNNKEL (reference sequence). V was trimmed by 0 bases and J by 4 bases, leaving 10 bases between them. The CDR3 has 15 amino acids.

CDR3 coding DNA: TGTGCCAGCAGCCGACAGGGCGTTCAGCCCCAGCATTTT. This translates into CASSRQGVQPQHF. V and J are TRBV6-5 and TRBJ1-5; 7 nucleotides align to TRBD1. With V trimmed by 6 bases and J by 6 bases, 5 bases remained unmatched. CDR3 length: 13 residues. Germline loops: CDR1 MNHEY, CDR2 SVGAGI.